These T cell receptor beta chains were read from a single sample in a study of T cell responses to AZD1222 COVID-19 vaccine. Sequenced by immunoSEQ multiplex PCR; TCRdb stores in-frame clones only, minus some. The sample records roughly 140,000 clones, approximately 89% being singletons. The sample was peripheral blood, taken on day 0 of MenACWY control vaccination. These receptors were obtained from an adult in good health. Each CDR3 is given with its conserved first and last residue. A D gene is named only where the DNA matches it firmly. Some rows have no size entry. The others give once, few or many, or a class for an expanded clone.

clone_size: -
v_call: TRBV11-3
d_call: TRBD1
j_call: TRBJ1-1
cdr3_aa: CASSPGQGTEAFF
cdr3_nt: TGTGCCAGCAGCCCAGGACAGGGCACTGAAGCTTTCTTT

clone_size: -
v_call: TRBV15
d_call: TRBD1
j_call: TRBJ1-2
cdr3_aa: CATSRTGGLYGYTF
cdr3_nt: TGTGCCACCAGCAGGACAGGGGGCCTCTATGGCTACACCTTC

clone_size: few
v_call: TRBV18
d_call: -
j_call: TRBJ1-1
cdr3_aa: CASSPTLDSLNTEAFF
cdr3_nt: TGTGCCAGCTCGCCTACCTTAGATTCTTTGAACACTGAAGCTTTCTTT

clone_size: -
v_call: TRBV9
d_call: -
j_call: TRBJ2-5
cdr3_aa: CASSPGTPGTQYF
cdr3_nt: TGTGCCAGCAGCCCCGGGACTCCGGGGACCCAGTACTTC

clone_size: -
v_call: TRBV6-2/TRBV6-3
d_call: TRBD2
j_call: TRBJ2-3
cdr3_aa: CASSPGGDRLDTQYF
cdr3_nt: TGTGCCAGCAGCCCCGGGGGGGATCGATTAGATACGCAGTATTTT

clone_size: -
v_call: TRBV11-2
d_call: -
j_call: TRBJ1-1
cdr3_aa: CASSPGVFRYTEAFF
cdr3_nt: TGTGCCAGCAGCCCCGGGGTCTTTAGGTACACTGAAGCTTTCTTT

clone_size: -
v_call: TRBV6-6
d_call: -
j_call: TRBJ1-1
cdr3_aa: CASSPTRTEAFF
cdr3_nt: TGTGCCAGCAGTCCAACCCGGACTGAAGCTTTCTTT

clone_size: -
v_call: TRBV7-7
d_call: -
j_call: TRBJ2-3
cdr3_aa: CASSLTGADTQYF
cdr3_nt: TGTGCTAGCAGCTTGACCGGGGCAGATACGCAGTATTTT

clone_size: once
v_call: TRBV10-3
d_call: -
j_call: TRBJ2-3
cdr3_aa: CAIKNGGSTDTQYF
cdr3_nt: TGTGCCATCAAAAACGGGGGAAGCACAGATACGCAGTATTTT

clone_size: once
v_call: TRBV28
d_call: -
j_call: TRBJ2-2
cdr3_aa: CASSSTWAGELFF
cdr3_nt: TGTGCCAGCAGCTCAACCTGGGCCGGGGAGCTGTTTTTT

clone_size: -
v_call: TRBV6-2/TRBV6-3
d_call: -
j_call: TRBJ2-5
cdr3_aa: CASSYGVAGGETQYF
cdr3_nt: TGTGCCAGCAGTTATGGCGTGGCGGGCGGGGAGACCCAGTACTTC

clone_size: -
v_call: TRBV11-1
d_call: TRBD1
j_call: TRBJ2-6
cdr3_aa: CASRDAGGSNVLTF
cdr3_nt: TGTGCCAGCAGGGATGCAGGGGGCTCCAACGTCCTGACTTTC

clone_size: -
v_call: TRBV4-2
d_call: -
j_call: TRBJ2-1
cdr3_aa: CASSQDNRAQPGNEQFF
cdr3_nt: TGTGCCAGCAGCCAAGATAACAGAGCGCAACCGGGAAATGAGCAGTTCTTC

clone_size: -
v_call: TRBV2
d_call: TRBD1
j_call: TRBJ2-3
cdr3_aa: CARGDSRTDTQYF
cdr3_nt: TGTGCCAGGGGGGACAGCCGCACAGATACGCAGTATTTT

clone_size: -
v_call: TRBV23-1
d_call: -
j_call: TRBJ1-5
cdr3_aa: CASSQSLRIYSNQPQHF
cdr3_nt: TGCGCCAGCAGTCAATCACTGAGAATTTATAGCAATCAGCCCCAGCATTTT

clone_size: -
v_call: TRBV5-1
d_call: TRBD1
j_call: TRBJ2-7
cdr3_aa: CASSFRQGHYEQYF
cdr3_nt: TGCGCCAGCAGCTTCCGACAGGGGCATTACGAGCAGTACTTC

clone_size: -
v_call: TRBV19
d_call: TRBD1
j_call: TRBJ1-6
cdr3_aa: CASSLDRGKSPLHF
cdr3_nt: TGTGCCAGTAGTTTGGACAGGGGTAAATCACCCCTCCACTTT

clone_size: -
v_call: TRBV4-1
d_call: -
j_call: TRBJ1-1
cdr3_aa: CASSAAVDYTEAFF
cdr3_nt: TGCGCCAGCAGCGCTGCGGTGGATTACACTGAAGCTTTCTTT

clone_size: -
v_call: TRBV19
d_call: -
j_call: TRBJ1-1
cdr3_aa: CASSIWGGMNTEAFF
cdr3_nt: TGTGCCAGTAGTATATGGGGAGGGATGAACACTGAAGCTTTCTTT

clone_size: -
v_call: TRBV6-5
d_call: -
j_call: TRBJ1-6
cdr3_aa: CASSYSSQALHF
cdr3_nt: TGTGCCAGCAGTTACTCATCTCAAGCCCTCCACTTT

clone_size: -
v_call: TRBV7-3
d_call: -
j_call: TRBJ1-1
cdr3_aa: CASSLGAGNTEAFF
cdr3_nt: TGTGCCAGCAGCTTAGGGGCCGGGAACACTGAAGCTTTCTTT

clone_size: few
v_call: TRBV4-1
d_call: -
j_call: TRBJ2-1
cdr3_aa: CASSQVPPGSNEQFF
cdr3_nt: TGCGCCAGCAGCCAAGTTCCTCCGGGGTCCAATGAGCAGTTCTTC

clone_size: -
v_call: TRBV7-9
d_call: -
j_call: TRBJ2-7
cdr3_aa: CASSPIGSYEQYF
cdr3_nt: TGTGCCAGCAGCCCCATAGGGTCCTACGAGCAGTACTTC

clone_size: once
v_call: TRBV5-1
d_call: -
j_call: TRBJ2-3
cdr3_aa: CASSLTDTQYF
cdr3_nt: TGCGCCAGCAGCTTAACAGATACGCAGTATTTT

clone_size: -
v_call: TRBV9
d_call: -
j_call: TRBJ1-2
cdr3_aa: CASTGWGGFYGYTF
cdr3_nt: TGTGCCAGCACCGGATGGGGGGGCTTCTATGGCTACACCTTC

clone_size: once
v_call: TRBV3-1/TRBV3-2
d_call: -
j_call: TRBJ1-5
cdr3_aa: CASSYRLKQPQHF
cdr3_nt: TGTGCCAGCAGCTACAGGTTAAAGCAGCCCCAGCATTTT

clone_size: -
v_call: TRBV7-3
d_call: -
j_call: TRBJ2-5
cdr3_aa: CASSRGRDGSQYF
cdr3_nt: TGTGCCAGCAGCCGTGGACGGGACGGTTCCCAGTACTTC

clone_size: once
v_call: TRBV5-1
d_call: TRBD1
j_call: TRBJ2-1
cdr3_aa: CASSLVLSGGAGNEQFF
cdr3_nt: TGCGCCAGCAGCTTAGTCCTTTCAGGGGGCGCGGGCAATGAGCAGTTCTTC

clone_size: -
v_call: TRBV7-2
d_call: -
j_call: TRBJ2-7
cdr3_aa: CASSFTSQWNEQYF
cdr3_nt: TGTGCCAGCAGCTTTACTAGCCAATGGAACGAGCAGTACTTC

clone_size: -
v_call: TRBV5-4
d_call: -
j_call: TRBJ1-2
cdr3_aa: CASSAHGVQAYGYTF
cdr3_nt: TGTGCCAGCAGTGCCCACGGGGTACAAGCCTATGGCTACACCTTC

clone_size: -
v_call: TRBV4-1
d_call: -
j_call: TRBJ2-1
cdr3_aa: CASSVGMAPNEQFF
cdr3_nt: TGCGCCAGCAGCGTCGGGATGGCGCCGAATGAGCAGTTCTTC

clone_size: -
v_call: TRBV29-1
d_call: -
j_call: TRBJ2-2
cdr3_aa: CSVQDTGELFF
cdr3_nt: TGCAGCGTACAGGACACCGGGGAGCTGTTTTTT

clone_size: -
v_call: TRBV5-6
d_call: -
j_call: TRBJ1-1
cdr3_aa: CASSSFSTGQNTEAFF
cdr3_nt: TGTGCCAGCAGCTCGTTCTCGACAGGACAGAACACTGAAGCTTTCTTT

clone_size: -
v_call: TRBV10-3
d_call: -
j_call: TRBJ1-5
cdr3_aa: CAISERGNQPQHF
cdr3_nt: TGTGCCATCAGTGAAAGGGGAAATCAGCCCCAGCATTTT

clone_size: -
v_call: TRBV2
d_call: -
j_call: TRBJ1-5
cdr3_aa: CASSERVSNQPQHF
cdr3_nt: TGTGCCAGCAGTGAAAGGGTTAGCAATCAGCCCCAGCATTTT

clone_size: -
v_call: TRBV5-4
d_call: -
j_call: TRBJ1-6
cdr3_aa: CASSYFGGGSPLHF
cdr3_nt: TGTGCCAGCAGCTACTTCGGGGGCGGTTCACCCCTCCACTTT

clone_size: once
v_call: TRBV19
d_call: -
j_call: TRBJ1-1
cdr3_aa: CASRAGATEAFF
cdr3_nt: TGTGCCAGTAGGGCAGGGGCCACTGAAGCTTTCTTT

clone_size: -
v_call: TRBV3-1/TRBV3-2
d_call: -
j_call: TRBJ2-1
cdr3_aa: CASSQVRGVYNEQFF
cdr3_nt: TGTGCCAGCAGCCAAGTTAGGGGAGTCTACAATGAGCAGTTCTTC

clone_size: -
v_call: TRBV19
d_call: TRBD2
j_call: TRBJ2-7
cdr3_aa: CASSALAGITYEQYF
cdr3_nt: TGTGCCAGTAGTGCCCTAGCGGGGATAACCTACGAGCAGTACTTC

clone_size: few
v_call: TRBV5-6
d_call: -
j_call: TRBJ1-4
cdr3_aa: CASSSGSSGGEKLFF
cdr3_nt: TGTGCCAGCAGCTCGGGAAGTTCGGGCGGCGAAAAACTGTTTTTT

clone_size: -
v_call: TRBV7-9
d_call: -
j_call: TRBJ2-2
cdr3_aa: CASSHPWARGQGTGELFF
cdr3_nt: TGTGCCAGCAGCCACCCATGGGCGCGGGGGCAAGGCACCGGGGAGCTGTTTTTT

clone_size: -
v_call: TRBV7-6
d_call: TRBD1
j_call: TRBJ2-7
cdr3_aa: CASSSLPGQAYEQYF
cdr3_nt: TGTGCCAGCAGCTCGCTCCCGGGACAGGCCTACGAGCAGTACTTC

clone_size: -
v_call: TRBV5-3
d_call: -
j_call: TRBJ2-4
cdr3_aa: CARSSGYLAKNIQYF
cdr3_nt: TGTGCCAGAAGCTCGGGCTATTTAGCCAAAAACATTCAGTACTTC

clone_size: -
v_call: TRBV4-1
d_call: -
j_call: TRBJ2-2
cdr3_aa: CASSPPSGTGELFF
cdr3_nt: TGCGCCAGCAGCCCCCCTAGTGGGACCGGGGAGCTGTTTTTT

clone_size: -
v_call: TRBV11-2
d_call: -
j_call: TRBJ1-4
cdr3_aa: CASSLTVGTPTNEKLFF
cdr3_nt: TGTGCCAGCAGCTTAACAGTGGGCACCCCAACTAATGAAAAACTGTTTTTT

clone_size: once
v_call: TRBV7-3
d_call: -
j_call: TRBJ1-2
cdr3_aa: CASSFGEAYGYTF
cdr3_nt: TGTGCCAGCAGCTTCGGGGAGGCCTATGGCTACACCTTC

clone_size: -
v_call: TRBV20-1
d_call: TRBD2
j_call: TRBJ2-1
cdr3_aa: CSASHFSGRAYNEQFF
cdr3_nt: TGCAGTGCTAGTCATTTTAGCGGGAGGGCCTACAATGAGCAGTTCTTC

clone_size: -
v_call: TRBV9
d_call: -
j_call: TRBJ2-3
cdr3_aa: CASSVELTGDTQYF
cdr3_nt: TGTGCCAGCAGCGTAGAACTGACGGGAGATACGCAGTATTTT

clone_size: -
v_call: TRBV9
d_call: -
j_call: TRBJ2-3
cdr3_aa: CASSVDGAWSTDTQYF
cdr3_nt: TGTGCCAGCAGCGTAGACGGGGCTTGGAGCACAGATACGCAGTATTTT

clone_size: -
v_call: TRBV18
d_call: -
j_call: TRBJ2-3
cdr3_aa: CASSPDGPDTQYF
cdr3_nt: TGTGCCAGCTCACCAGATGGGCCAGATACGCAGTATTTT

clone_size: -
v_call: TRBV7-3
d_call: -
j_call: TRBJ1-2
cdr3_aa: CASSSQGTEGYTF
cdr3_nt: TGTGCCAGCAGCTCTCAGGGGACGGAAGGCTACACCTTC

clone_size: -
v_call: TRBV12-5
d_call: -
j_call: TRBJ2-1
cdr3_aa: CASGPYKGEGYNEQFF
cdr3_nt: TGTGCTAGTGGCCCCTATAAGGGGGAGGGGTACAATGAGCAGTTCTTC